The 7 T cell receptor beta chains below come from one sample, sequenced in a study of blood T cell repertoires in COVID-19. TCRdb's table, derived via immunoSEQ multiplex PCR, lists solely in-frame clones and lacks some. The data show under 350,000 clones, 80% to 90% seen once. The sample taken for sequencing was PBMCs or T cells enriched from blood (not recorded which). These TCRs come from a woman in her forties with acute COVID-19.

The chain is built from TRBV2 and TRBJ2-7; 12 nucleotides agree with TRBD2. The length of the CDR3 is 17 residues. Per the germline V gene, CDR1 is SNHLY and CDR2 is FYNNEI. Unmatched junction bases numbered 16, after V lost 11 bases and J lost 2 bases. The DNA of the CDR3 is TGTGCCGACCCGGGGCTAGCGGGAGGGAATGGGGCCTACGAGCAGTACTTC. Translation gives CADPGLAGGNGAYEQYF.

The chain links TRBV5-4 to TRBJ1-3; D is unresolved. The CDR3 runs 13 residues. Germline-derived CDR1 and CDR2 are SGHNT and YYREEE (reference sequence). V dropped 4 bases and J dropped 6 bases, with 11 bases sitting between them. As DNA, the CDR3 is TGTGCCAGCAGCCGAAACCAGGCAAACACCATATATTTT. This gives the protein CASSRNQANTIYF.

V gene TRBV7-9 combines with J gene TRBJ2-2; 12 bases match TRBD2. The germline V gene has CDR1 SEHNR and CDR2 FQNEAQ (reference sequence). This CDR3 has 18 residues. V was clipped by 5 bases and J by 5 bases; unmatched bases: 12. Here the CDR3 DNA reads TGTGCCAGCAGCAGCTATTGGCTAGCGGGAGGGCCAACCGGGGAGCTGTTTTTT. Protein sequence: CASSSYWLAGGPTGELFF.

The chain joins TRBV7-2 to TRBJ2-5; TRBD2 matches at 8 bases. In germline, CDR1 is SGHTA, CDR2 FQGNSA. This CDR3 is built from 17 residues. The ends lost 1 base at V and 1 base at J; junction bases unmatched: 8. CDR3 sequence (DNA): TGTGCCAGCAGCTTAGTGGTTTCCAGCGGGGGCCAAGAGACCCAGTACTTC. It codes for CASSLVVSSGGQETQYF.

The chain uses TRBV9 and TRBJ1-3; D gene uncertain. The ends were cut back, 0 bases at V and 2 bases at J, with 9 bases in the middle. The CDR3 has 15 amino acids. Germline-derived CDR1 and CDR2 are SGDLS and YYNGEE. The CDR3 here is CASSVGRNPGNTIYF. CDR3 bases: TGTGCCAGCAGCGTAGGGAGAAACCCTGGAAACACCATATATTTT.

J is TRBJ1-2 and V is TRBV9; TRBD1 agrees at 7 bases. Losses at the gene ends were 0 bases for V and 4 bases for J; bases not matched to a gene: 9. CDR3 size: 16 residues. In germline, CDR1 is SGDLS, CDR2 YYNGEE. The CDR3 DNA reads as TGTGCCAGCAGCGTAGATCGTAGGGGGCGCGGCTATGGCTACACCTTC. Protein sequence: CASSVDRRGRGYGYTF. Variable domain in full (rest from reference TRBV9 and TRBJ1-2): DSGVTQTPKHLITATGQRVTLRCSPRSGDLSVYWYQQSLDQGLQFLIQYYNGEERAKGNILERFSAQQFPDLHSELNLSSLELGDSALYFCASSVDRRGRGYGYTFGSGTRLTVV.

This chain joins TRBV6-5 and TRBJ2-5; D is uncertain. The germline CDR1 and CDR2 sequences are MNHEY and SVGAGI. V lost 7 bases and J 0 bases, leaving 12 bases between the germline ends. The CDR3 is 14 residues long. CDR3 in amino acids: CASKRASYQETQYF. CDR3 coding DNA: TGTGCCAGCAAAAGAGCCTCGTACCAAGAGACCCAGTACTTC.